This note documents a single T cell receptor (beta chain) sequence. CDR1 and CDR2 from the germline V gene are SGHRS and YFSETQ. The CDR3 loop spans 16 amino acids. Trimming cost V 4 bases and J 5 bases; bases outside gene matches: 11. The source of the sample is a study of T cell changes during pregnancy in multiple sclerosis. This table comes from immunoSEQ multiplex PCR, and its TCRdb copy is limited to in-frame clones, with some not included. This sample has about 36,000 clones, with 80% to 95% found just once. This TCR derives from a female donor in good health, enrolled as a control in a pregnancy study. The sequencing used CD4+ T cells from peripheral blood mononuclear cells, collected in the third trimester of pregnancy. The J gene is TRBJ1-4, the V gene TRBV5-1; 7 bases agree with TRBD1. CDR3 in DNA: TGCGCCAGCAGCAGTTCTCCGGGACAGAGCAATGAAAAACTGTTTTTT. Translating it yields CASSSSPGQSNEKLFF.